The T cell receptor (beta chain) under discussion was sequenced for a study of technical replicates of blood from several donors. The table came from immunoSEQ multiplex PCR; TCRdb's copy has only in-frame clones and leaves some out. Among tens of thousands of clones, approximately 94% were seen once, and the ten largest hold about 0.4%. The germline V and J ends were trimmed by 6 bases and 0 bases, with 15 bases remaining between them. CDR3 length: 15 amino acids. The germline CDR1 and CDR2 sequences are MDHEN and SYDVKM. This sequence joins TRBV28 and TRBJ2-7, with D unresolved. Sequencing was performed on T cells isolated from PBMCs. This clonotype was obtained from a human donor in good health. The CDR3, as DNA: TGTGCCAGCAGGCTAACCTCTCGCGGCTCCTACGAGCAGTACTTC. It yields the protein CASRLTSRGSYEQYF. The entire variable domain, with the rest obtained from reference TRBV28 and TRBJ2-7, is as follows: DVKVTQSSRYLVKRTGEKVFLECVQDMDHENMFWYRQDPGLGLRLIYFSYDVKMKEKGDIPEGYSVSREKKERFSLILESASTNQTSMYLCASRLTSRGSYEQYFGPGTRLTVT.